Listed below are T cell receptor beta chains from one sample, sequenced in a study of T cells in Graves' hyperthyroidism and ophthalmopathy. TCRdb fed the multiplex PCR reads into MiXCR, producing one record per CDR3 protein. Of more than 550,000 distinct CDR3 sequences in the sample, approximately 15% were seen once. Sequencing used blood. Source of these receptors: a man aged 50-60 years with Graves' hyperthyroidism. Both conserved end residues are part of each CDR3. D genes are given only for firm matches. Some rows have no size entry. The others give once, few or many, or a class for an expanded clone.

j_call d_call v_call clone_size cdr3_aa cdr3_nt
TRBJ2-1 NA TRBV24-1 many CATSDSSFGDVNEQFF TGTGCCACCAGTGATTCCTCCTTCGGGGACGTCAATGAGCAGTTCTTC
TRBJ1-3 NA TRBV7-9 many CASSHWVVSGNTIYF TGTGCCAGCAGCCACTGGGTAGTCTCTGGAAACACCATATATTTT
TRBJ2-7 TRBD1 TRBV6-5 NA CASSSGTGGAEQYF TGTGCCAGCAGTTCCGGGACAGGGGGTGCCGAGCAGTACTTC
TRBJ1-1 NA TRBV6-2/TRBV6-3 many CASRDSVGKNTEAFF TGTGCCAGCAGGGACAGTGTGGGGAAGAACACTGAAGCTTTCTTT
TRBJ2-3 NA TRBV3-1 many CASSQGRSTDTQYF TGTGCCAGCAGCCAAGGGAGGAGCACAGATACGCAGTATTTT
TRBJ1-5 NA TRBV28 many CASRPWADYNPQHF TGTGCCAGCAGACCCTGGGCAGACTATAACCCTCAGCATTTT
TRBJ2-7 NA TRBV20-1 many CSARDHVGKSYEQYF TGCAGTGCTAGAGATCATGTAGGGAAATCCTACGAGCAGTACTTC
TRBJ2-1 NA TRBV14 many CASSQVPAEEQFF TGTGCCAGCAGCCAAGTTCCCGCCGAGGAGCAGTTCTTC
TRBJ1-2 NA TRBV20-1 few CSARAGHGYTF TGCAGTGCTAGAGCCGGCCATGGCTACACCTTC
TRBJ2-2 NA TRBV4-2 NA CASSQEDSTNTGELFF TGTGCCAGCAGCCAAGAAGACTCTACCAACACCGGGGAGCTGTTTTTT
TRBJ2-3 TRBD2 TRBV10-3 many CAISGSSFTDTQYF TGTGCCATTAGCGGGAGCAGCTTCACAGATACGCAGTATTTT
TRBJ1-6 NA TRBV27 NA CASSDGQYNSPLHF TGTGCCAGCAGCGATGGACAGTATAATTCACCCCTCCACTTT
TRBJ1-5 NA TRBV15 many CATSVDSFNQPQHF TGTGCCACCAGCGTAGACAGTTTCAATCAGCCCCAGCATTTT
TRBJ1-6 TRBD1 TRBV5-1 many CASSGTAGNDNSPLHF TGCGCCAGCAGCGGGACAGCTGGGAACGATAATTCACCCCTCCACTTT
TRBJ1-5 NA TRBV12-3/TRBV12-4 many CASSLQDNQPQHF TGTGCCAGCAGTTTGCAGGACAATCAGCCCCAGCATTTT
TRBJ1-2 NA TRBV7-2 few CASSLNPGAGYGYTF TGTGCCAGCAGCTTAAACCCGGGGGCGGGATATGGCTACACCTTC
TRBJ1-1 NA TRBV28 NA CASSLGTMINTEAFF TGTGCCAGCAGTCTAGGGACGATGATCAACACTGAAGCTTTCTTT
TRBJ1-3 TRBD1 TRBV7-6 few CASSFTGGAGGNTIYF TGTGCCAGCAGCTTTACAGGGGGCGCGGGTGGAAACACCATATATTTT
TRBJ1-2 NA TRBV28 NA CASSLLGGDYGYTF TGTGCCAGCAGTTTATTGGGGGGGGACTATGGCTACACCTTC
TRBJ1-1 NA TRBV12-3/TRBV12-4 many CASNFRRTENTEAFF TGTGCCAGCAACTTTCGAAGGACGGAAAACACTGAAGCTTTCTTT
TRBJ2-5 TRBD2 TRBV11-2 many CASSLSSGSGETQYF TGTGCCAGCAGCTTATCTAGCGGGAGTGGAGAGACCCAGTACTTC
TRBJ2-3 TRBD1 TRBV10-3 once CAISRTGGGSGTDTQYF TGTGCCATCAGTCGGACAGGGGGCGGTTCGGGCACAGATACGCAGTATTTT
TRBJ2-7 NA TRBV19 NA CASSESIGARSYEQYF TGTGCCAGTAGCGAAAGCATCGGGGCCCGTTCCTACGAGCAGTACTTC
TRBJ2-2 NA TRBV12-3/TRBV12-4 many CASYIESGELFF TGTGCCAGCTACATCGAGAGCGGGGAGCTGTTTTTT
TRBJ2-7 NA TRBV27 few CASSSKGLAREQYF TGTGCCAGCAGTTCAAAGGGACTGGCCCGCGAGCAGTACTTC
TRBJ1-2 NA TRBV3-1 NA CASSQESAPPPNGYTF TGTGCCAGCAGCCAAGAATCGGCACCTCCACCAAATGGCTACACCTTC
TRBJ2-1 TRBD2 TRBV5-5 many CASGTSGSNEQFF TGTGCCAGCGGGACTAGCGGGAGCAATGAGCAGTTCTTC
TRBJ2-1 TRBD2 TRBV5-6 few CASSLTSGRRNEQFF TGTGCCAGCAGCTTGACTAGCGGGAGGAGGAATGAGCAGTTCTTC
TRBJ1-4 NA TRBV9 few CASSAKSGAGNEKLFF TGTGCCAGCAGCGCAAAATCAGGGGCCGGGAATGAAAAACTGTTTTTT
TRBJ1-3 NA TRBV28 many CASSLGVGGNTIYF TGTGCCAGCAGTTTAGGGGTGGGTGGAAACACCATATATTTT
TRBJ2-7 NA TRBV5-1 many CASSLADAYEQYF TGCGCCAGCAGCTTGGCTGACGCCTACGAGCAGTACTTC
TRBJ2-1 NA TRBV24-1 NA CATSVDYNEQFF TGTGCCACCAGTGTTGACTACAATGAGCAGTTCTTC
TRBJ2-5 NA TRBV5-5 NA CASSLYAQHMSAQYF TGTGCCAGCAGCTTGTACGCGCAACACATGTCCGCTCAGTACTTC
TRBJ2-1 TRBD2 TRBV12-5 NA CASAPGLAGVDEQFF TGTGCTAGTGCTCCCGGACTAGCGGGAGTCGATGAGCAGTTCTTC
TRBJ1-1 NA TRBV29-1 few CSVGRDARWDTEAFF TGCAGCGTGGGAAGGGACGCCAGATGGGACACTGAAGCTTTCTTT
TRBJ2-7 NA TRBV28 many CASSLYQDEQYF TGTGCCAGCAGTTTGTACCAGGATGAGCAGTACTTC
TRBJ2-1 TRBD2 TRBV28 many CASSLSSGRRHSYNEQFF TGTGCCAGCAGTTTATCCAGCGGGAGGAGACACTCCTACAATGAGCAGTTCTTC
TRBJ2-1 TRBD1 TRBV6-1 NA CASSPTGVYNEQFF TGTGCCAGCAGTCCGACAGGGGTTTACAATGAGCAGTTCTTC
TRBJ2-3 TRBD1 TRBV24-1 NA CATSIGTATQYF TGTGCCACCAGTATCGGGACAGCTACGCAGTATTTT
TRBJ2-5 NA TRBV7-9 many CASSLARDQETQYF TGTGCCAGCAGCTTAGCCAGGGATCAGGAGACCCAGTACTTC
TRBJ2-1 NA TRBV19 NA CASSTAVAGYNEQFF TGTGCCAGTAGTACAGCGGTGGCGGGGTACAATGAGCAGTTCTTC
TRBJ2-7 TRBD2 TRBV11-3 NA CASSLGSGSHYEQYF TGTGCCAGCAGCTTAGGGAGCGGGAGTCACTACGAGCAGTACTTC
TRBJ1-5 NA TRBV30 many CAWSVRAEQPQHF TGTGCCTGGAGCGTAAGGGCTGAACAGCCCCAGCATTTT
TRBJ2-7 NA TRBV27 few CASSFLGTSTYEQYF TGTGCCAGCAGTTTTTTAGGGACAAGTACCTACGAGCAGTACTTC
TRBJ1-2 NA TRBV2 many CASSPGLNYGYTF TGTGCCAGCAGTCCAGGGCTAAACTATGGCTACACCTTC
TRBJ1-1 NA TRBV3-1 NA CAGSQDRGQLTEAFF TGTGCCGGCAGCCAAGATAGAGGACAGCTCACTGAAGCTTTCTTT
TRBJ2-1 TRBD2 TRBV24-1 many CATSDLGTSDQFEQFF TGTGCCACCAGTGATTTGGGGACTAGCGATCAGTTTGAGCAGTTCTTC
TRBJ2-2 TRBD1 TRBV30 NA CAWSVRAGGRTGELFF TGTGCCTGGAGTGTGAGGGCAGGGGGTCGCACCGGGGAGCTGTTTTTT
TRBJ2-7 NA TRBV27 many CASSLFPGTYEQYF TGTGCCAGCAGTTTATTTCCAGGGACCTACGAGCAGTACTTC
TRBJ2-5 TRBD2 TRBV7-2 many CATGGRRQETQYF TGTGCCACGGGCGGGAGACGCCAAGAGACCCAGTACTTC
TRBJ1-5 NA TRBV19 many CASSIDRGTGNRPQHF TGTGCCAGTAGTATAGATCGCGGCACGGGGAATCGGCCCCAGCATTTT
TRBJ1-5 NA TRBV2 many CASSEARRASDQPQHF TGTGCCAGCAGTGAAGCGCGCAGGGCAAGCGATCAGCCCCAGCATTTT